This TCR beta chain emerged from a study of control samples from healthy donors and cancer patients. Measured with immunoSEQ multiplex PCR; TCRdb has only the in-frame clones, and not every one. Counted here are about 55,000 clones, approximately 95% occurring once; the ten biggest clones make up roughly 0.99%. V lost 4 bases and J 0 bases, leaving 19 bases between the germline ends. The CDR3 sequence is 18 residues long. Germline V lookup: CDR1 SGHTA, CDR2 FQGNSA. The specimen was blood. This sequence was found in a woman younger than 35 in good health. The chain combines TRBV7-2 with TRBJ1-5; D call uncertain. The CDR3 DNA reads as TGTGCCAGCAGCTCCCTTACTACGTCCGGGTATAGCAATCAGCCCCAGCATTTT. Amino acids: CASSSLTTSGYSNQPQHF.